The clone carrying this T cell receptor beta chain has just one count. The sample comes from a study of CD8 T cells in Susac syndrome. RNA, at about 0.45 to 1 ug, was reverse transcribed with random hexamers. Across 54 Vbeta and 13 Jbeta, immunoSEQ multiplex PCR amplified TCR beta CDR3. TCRdb re-analysed the immunoSEQ multiplex PCR reads in MiXCR, keeping a single row per CDR3 protein. The table lists about 160,000 distinct CDR3 sequences, roughly 93% of them singletons, with 0.13% in the top ten. CD8+ and CD4+ T cells circulating in blood were sequenced for TCR beta. The CD8+ and CD4+ T cells were negatively isolated, with the TEMRA cells enriched by FACS. Germline V gene data show CDR1 as LNHDA and CDR2 as SQIVND (reference sequence). The CDR3 contains 14 residues. With 4 bases removed from V and 7 bases from J, the gap between germline ends came to 13 bases.

The sample taken for sequencing was CD4+ T cells from PBMCs. The source of this sequence is a human donor in good health. The gene calls are TRBV19 and TRBJ2-2; D might be TRBD1 (6 bases). The CDR3 region has the DNA TGTGCCAGTAGTAAGGACAGACAGAACGGGGAGCTGTTTTTT. Translation gives CASSKDRQNGELFF.